This TCR beta chain comes out of a study of siplizumab effects on memory and regulatory T cells. CDR3 size: 17 residues. The germline gives CDR1 MNHEY, CDR2 SMNVEV (reference sequence). V dropped 6 bases and J dropped 0; count of bases not matched to a gene: 11. The data were produced by immunoSEQ multiplex PCR, yet TCRdb's version contains in-frame clones alone and is incomplete. The repertoire holds fewer than 110,000 clones, with 80% to 95% as singletons. The sequence came from a human donor in good health. The chain recombines TRBV27 with TRBJ2-1; 7 nucleotides agree with TRBD1. Sequencing was carried out using non-Treg CD4+ T cells sorted from blood. The CDR3 is CASSPGTAYFSYNEQFF. The CDR3 nucleotides read TGTGCCAGCAGCCCCGGGACAGCCTACTTCTCCTACAATGAGCAGTTCTTC.